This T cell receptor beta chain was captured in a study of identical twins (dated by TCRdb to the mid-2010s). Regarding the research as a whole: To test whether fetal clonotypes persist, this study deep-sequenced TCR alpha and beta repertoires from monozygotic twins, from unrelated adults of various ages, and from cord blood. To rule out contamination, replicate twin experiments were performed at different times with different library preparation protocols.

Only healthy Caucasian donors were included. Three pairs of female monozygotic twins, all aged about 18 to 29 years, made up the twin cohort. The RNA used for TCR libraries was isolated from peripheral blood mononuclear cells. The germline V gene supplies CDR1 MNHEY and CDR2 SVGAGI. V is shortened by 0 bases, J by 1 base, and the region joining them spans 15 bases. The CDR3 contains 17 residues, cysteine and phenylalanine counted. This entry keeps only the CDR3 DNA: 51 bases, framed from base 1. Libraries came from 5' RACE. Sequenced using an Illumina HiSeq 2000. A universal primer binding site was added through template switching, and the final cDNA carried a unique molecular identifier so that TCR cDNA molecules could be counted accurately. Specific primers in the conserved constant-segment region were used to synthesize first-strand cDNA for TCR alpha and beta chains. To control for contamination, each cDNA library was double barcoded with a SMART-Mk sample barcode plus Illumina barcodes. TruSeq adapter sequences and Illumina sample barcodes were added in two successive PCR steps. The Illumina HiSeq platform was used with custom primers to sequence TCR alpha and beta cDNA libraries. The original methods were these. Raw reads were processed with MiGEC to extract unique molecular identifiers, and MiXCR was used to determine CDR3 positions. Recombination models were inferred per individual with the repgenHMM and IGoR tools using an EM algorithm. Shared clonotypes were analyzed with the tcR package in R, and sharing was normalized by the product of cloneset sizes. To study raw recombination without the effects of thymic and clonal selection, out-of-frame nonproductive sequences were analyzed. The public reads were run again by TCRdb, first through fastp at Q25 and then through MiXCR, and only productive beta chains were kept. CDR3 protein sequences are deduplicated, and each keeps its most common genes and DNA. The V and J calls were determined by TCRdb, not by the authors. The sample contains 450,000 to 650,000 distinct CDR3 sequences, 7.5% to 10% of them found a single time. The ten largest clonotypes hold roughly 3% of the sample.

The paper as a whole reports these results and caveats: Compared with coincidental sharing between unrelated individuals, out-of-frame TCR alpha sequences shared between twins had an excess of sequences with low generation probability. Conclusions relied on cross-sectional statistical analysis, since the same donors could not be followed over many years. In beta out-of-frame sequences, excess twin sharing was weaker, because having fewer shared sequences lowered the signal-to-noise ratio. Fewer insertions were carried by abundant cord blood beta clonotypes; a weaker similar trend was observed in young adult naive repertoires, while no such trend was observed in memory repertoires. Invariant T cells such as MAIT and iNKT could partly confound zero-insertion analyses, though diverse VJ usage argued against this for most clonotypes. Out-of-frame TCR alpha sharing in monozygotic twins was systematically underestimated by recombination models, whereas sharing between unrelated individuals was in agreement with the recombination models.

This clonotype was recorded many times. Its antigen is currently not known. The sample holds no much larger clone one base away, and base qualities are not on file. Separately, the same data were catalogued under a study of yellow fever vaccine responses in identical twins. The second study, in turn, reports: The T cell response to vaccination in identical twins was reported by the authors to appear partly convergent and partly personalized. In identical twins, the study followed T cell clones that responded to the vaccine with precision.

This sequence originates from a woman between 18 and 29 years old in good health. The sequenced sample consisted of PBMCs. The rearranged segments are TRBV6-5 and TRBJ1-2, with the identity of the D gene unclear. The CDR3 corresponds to CASSYSILAKRNYGYTF. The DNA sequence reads TGTGCCAGCAGTTACTCGATTCTAGCTAAGCGTAACTATGGCTACACCTTC.